Below, 5 T cell receptor beta chains from the same sample are listed, as sequenced in a study of T cell responses to AZD1222 COVID-19 vaccine listed by TCRdb under 2021. The time point label for this specimen denotes: baseline before first vaccination. Libraries were made using the immunoSEQ multiplex PCR assay. Drawn from immuneACCESS, this table holds only the in-frame rearrangements with V and J called that TCRdb kept. Clones are partly lost; checked studies trace under half to an unresolved V gene and leave the rest unexplained. Within this sample are 99,000 or so clones, with about 85% of them counted one time only. The leading ten clones occupy 2.5% to 3% of the sample. The source was peripheral blood, collected on day 0 of AZD1222 vaccination. The receptors come from an adult in good health.

The chain is built from TRBV11-2 and TRBJ1-2; weak D call: TRBD1 (6 bases). The CDR3 runs 15 residues. Germline CDR1 is SGHAT and CDR2 is FQNNGV. Trimming stripped 4 bases from V and 7 bases from J, with 19 bases between. CDR3 protein: CASSSILRGKAGYTF. The CDR3 DNA is TGTGCCAGCAGCTCTATCCTCAGGGGCAAGGCTGGCTACACCTTC.

V usage is TRBV10-2 and J usage is TRBJ2-3, with TRBD2 matching over 9 bases. Germline V lookup: CDR1 WSHSY, CDR2 SAAADI. The CDR3 loop spans 15 amino acids. Trimming at V came to 6 bases and at J to 4 bases, leaving 8 bases not matched to a gene. The CDR3 spells CASRTGAGGPDTQYF. CDR3 sequence (DNA): TGCGCCAGCAGAACGGGAGCGGGAGGCCCAGATACGCAGTATTTT.

This clone was detected a few times. The chain uses TRBV5-1 and TRBJ2-7; a possible D gene is TRBD1 (6 bases). The CDR3 consists of 15 residues. Germline V gives CDR1 SGHRS, CDR2 YFSETQ. With 0 bases removed from V and 4 bases from J, the gap between germline ends came to 14 bases. CDR3 coding DNA: TGCGCCAGCAGCTTGGGTAGGACAGACCTTTACGAGCAGTACTTC. As protein: CASSLGRTDLYEQYF.

The chain carries TRBV5-4 and TRBJ1-1; weak D call: TRBD1 (5 bases). V was shortened by 4 bases and J by 4 bases, with 11 bases between the two germline ends. The V gene's germline CDR1 is SGHNT and CDR2 YYREEE (reference sequence). The CDR3 covers 13 residues. CDR3 sequence reads: CASSPTGTTEAFF. Written as DNA, the CDR3 is TGTGCCAGCAGCCCTACAGGTACCACTGAAGCTTTCTTT.

This clone showed up just once. The rearrangement links TRBV9 to TRBJ1-5; D call uncertain. Trimming stripped 4 bases from V and 5 bases from J, with 10 bases between. CDR3 length equals 13 residues. Germline CDR1 is SGDLS and CDR2 is YYNGEE. The CDR3 reads CASSPSEHQPQHF. CDR3 coding DNA: TGTGCCAGCAGCCCCAGTGAGCATCAGCCCCAGCATTTT.